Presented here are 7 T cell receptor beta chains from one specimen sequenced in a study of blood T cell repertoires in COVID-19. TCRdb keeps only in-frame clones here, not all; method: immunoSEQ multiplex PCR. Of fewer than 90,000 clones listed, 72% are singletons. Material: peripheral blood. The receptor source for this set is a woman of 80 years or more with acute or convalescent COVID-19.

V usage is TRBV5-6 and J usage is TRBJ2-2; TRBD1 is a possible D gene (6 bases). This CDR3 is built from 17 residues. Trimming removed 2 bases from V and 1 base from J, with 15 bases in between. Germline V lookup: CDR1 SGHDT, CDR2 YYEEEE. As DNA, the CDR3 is TGTGCCAGCAGCTTTCTGACGGGACATCAGAACACCGGGGAGCTGTTTTTT. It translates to CASSFLTGHQNTGELFF.

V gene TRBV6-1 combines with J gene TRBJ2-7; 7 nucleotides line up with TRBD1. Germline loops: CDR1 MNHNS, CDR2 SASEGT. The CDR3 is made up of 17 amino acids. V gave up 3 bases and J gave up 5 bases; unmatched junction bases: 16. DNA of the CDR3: TGTGCCAGCAGTGATCGTAGGTTGGGACAGTACAGGAACGAGCAGTACTTC. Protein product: CASSDRRLGQYRNEQYF.

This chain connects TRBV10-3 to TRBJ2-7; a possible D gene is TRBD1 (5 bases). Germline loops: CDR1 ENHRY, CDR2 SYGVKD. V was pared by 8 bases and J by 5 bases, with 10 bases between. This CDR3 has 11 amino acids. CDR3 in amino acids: CAIRTTDEQYF. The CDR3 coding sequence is TGTGCCATCCGGACGACAGACGAGCAGTACTTC.

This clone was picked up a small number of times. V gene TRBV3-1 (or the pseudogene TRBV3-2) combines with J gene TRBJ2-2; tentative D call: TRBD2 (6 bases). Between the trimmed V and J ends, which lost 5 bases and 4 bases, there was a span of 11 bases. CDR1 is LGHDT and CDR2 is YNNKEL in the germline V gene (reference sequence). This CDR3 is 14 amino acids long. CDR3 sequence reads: CASSFFGGTGELFF. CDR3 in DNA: TGTGCCAGCAGCTTCTTCGGGGGCACCGGGGAGCTGTTTTTT.

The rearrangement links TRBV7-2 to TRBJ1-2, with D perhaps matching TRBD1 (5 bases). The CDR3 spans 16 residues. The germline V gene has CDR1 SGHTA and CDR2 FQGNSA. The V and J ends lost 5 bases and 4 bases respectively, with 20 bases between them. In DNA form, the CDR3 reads TGTGCCAGCAGCCTCTCCCGTACAGGATACGGCTATGGCTACACCTTC. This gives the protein CASSLSRTGYGYGYTF.

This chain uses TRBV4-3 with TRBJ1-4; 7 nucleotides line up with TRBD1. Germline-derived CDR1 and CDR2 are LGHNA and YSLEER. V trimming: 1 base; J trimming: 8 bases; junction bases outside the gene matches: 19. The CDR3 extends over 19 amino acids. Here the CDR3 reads CASSQGTPEIRGLGEKLFF. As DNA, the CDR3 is TGCGCCAGCAGCCAAGGAACACCAGAAATAAGGGGGCTTGGAGAAAAACTGTTTTTT.

CDR3 sequence reads: CASAEGGRGEKLFF. The CDR3 region has the DNA TGTGCCAGCGCCGAGGGGGGGAGGGGAGAAAAACTGTTTTTT. The chain combines TRBV27 with TRBJ1-4; maybe TRBD1 (6 bases). The CDR3 loop spans 14 amino acids. Between the trimmed V and J ends, which lost 8 bases and 8 bases, there was a span of 18 bases. Germline loops: CDR1 MNHEY, CDR2 SMNVEV (reference sequence).